This record looks at one T cell receptor (beta chain) sequence and its context. Its antigen is not known. The length of the CDR3 is 14 residues. CDR1 SNHLY and CDR2 FYNNEI come from the germline V gene. V was pared by 8 bases and J by 2 bases, with 3 bases of the junction left unmatched. This record comes from a study of shared clonotypes between healthy human individuals. Study results and limitations: Naive subsets usually exceeded memory subsets in estimated richness. Only blood was sampled, and tissue TCR repertoires likely differ from blood ones.

Original methodology: ImmunoSEQ output lacked quality scores and full-length reads, limiting matched filtering. Method: immunoSEQ multiplex PCR; TCRdb's copy keeps in-frame clones and lacks some. V and J calls and clone size are copied from that table; D and trimming were computed from the DNA. The top ten clones hold more than 0.3% of a sample with roughly 400,000 clones, about 97% of them seen once. The sequence derives from a man younger than 45 in good health. V is TRBV2 and J is TRBJ2-7, with 13 bases identical to TRBD2. Sequencing was done on a sample of memory CD8+ T cells sorted from blood. Subset given: CD45RO+ cells pooled with CCR7-negative TemRA cells. The CDR3 here is CASWGTSGTYEQYF. The CDR3 DNA follows: TGTGCCAGCTGGGGGACTAGCGGGACCTACGAGCAGTACTTC. Combining the CDR3 with reference TRBV2 and TRBJ2-7 gives the whole variable domain EPEVTQTPSHQVTQMGQEVILRCVPISNHLYFYWYRQILGQKVEFLVSFYNNEISEKSEIFDDQFSVERPDGSNFTLKIRSTKLEDSAMYFCASWGTSGTYEQYFGPGTRLTVT.